The 27 T cell receptor beta chains presented below share a single source sample, sequenced in a study of T cells in Graves' hyperthyroidism and ophthalmopathy. TCR beta CDR3 sequences were amplified from RNA transcripts. Initially, a first-round RT-PCR of the TCR CDR3 employed the HTBI primer set. Each CDR3 protein gets one entry after TCRdb re-called the multiplex PCR reads with MiXCR. The sample carries under 500,000 distinct CDR3 sequences, around 15% recorded once. The sequenced sample was blood. These receptors were obtained from a middle-aged man with Graves' ophthalmopathy.

This clonotype showed up many times. This rearrangement joins TRBV12-3 or TRBV12-4 to TRBJ1-1, with D perhaps TRBD1 (5 bases). The CDR3 consists of 14 residues. The V and J ends lost 7 bases and 4 bases respectively, with 16 bases between them. The CDR3 sequence: CASTPTGGATEAFF. The CDR3 DNA reads as TGTGCCAGCACCCCTACAGGAGGCGCCACTGAAGCTTTCTTT.

At least ten counts were recorded for this clonotype. This chain uses TRBV19 with TRBJ2-7, with 8 bases aligning to TRBD2. The length of the CDR3 is 13 residues. Germline V gene lookup returns CDR1 LNHDA and CDR2 SQIVND (reference sequence). V trimming: 5 bases; J trimming: 6 bases; junction bases outside the gene matches: 6. CDR3 in amino acids: CASSPVTSVEQYF. The CDR3 bases are TGTGCCAGTAGTCCGGTGACTAGCGTCGAGCAGTACTTC.

This clonotype was seen at least ten times. This chain joins TRBV7-2 and TRBJ2-1; TRBD2 agrees at 7 bases. The germline gives CDR1 SGHTA, CDR2 FQGNSA. The CDR3 runs to 16 residues. The V gene end was trimmed by 8 bases and the J gene end by 5 bases; junction bases not matched to a gene: 15. This chain's CDR3 is CASPLSASGTDNEQFF. CDR3 bases: TGTGCCAGCCCACTCTCGGCTAGCGGAACTGACAATGAGCAGTTCTTC.

This clonotype was detected ten times or more. The V gene is TRBV6-1, the J gene TRBJ1-3; D not resolved. Germline CDR1 is MNHNS and CDR2 is SASEGT. The ends were cut back, 8 bases at V and 0 bases at J, with 8 bases in the middle. The CDR3 loop spans 13 amino acids. The CDR3 DNA follows: TGTGCCAGCGGGCAAAACTCTGGAAACACCATATATTTT. Amino acid sequence: CASGQNSGNTIYF.

In this sample, this clonotype turned up many times. The J gene is TRBJ2-7, the V gene TRBV7-2, with 7 nucleotides matching TRBD2. The V segment lost 3 bases and the J segment 3 bases; nucleotides outside the gene matches: 17. Germline assignment: CDR1 SGHTA and CDR2 FQGNSA. CDR3 length: 18 residues. The CDR3: CASSFPASGGHVDYEQYF. Written as DNA, the CDR3 is TGTGCCAGCAGCTTCCCGGCTAGCGGAGGGCATGTGGACTACGAGCAGTACTTC.

The V and J genes are TRBV4-2 and TRBJ2-5, with 9 nucleotides matching TRBD1. Looked up from germline, CDR1 is LGHNA and CDR2 is YNFKEQ. V was clipped by 1 base and J by 6 bases; unmatched bases: 6. This CDR3 is 15 amino acids long. DNA for the CDR3: TGTGCCAGCAGCCAAGGGGGGACAGGGTGGAAGACCCAGTACTTC. It translates to CASSQGGTGWKTQYF.

This chain links TRBV4-1 with TRBJ1-3; unclear D gene. Trimming removed 6 bases from V and 2 bases from J, with 11 bases in between. This CDR3 has 14 amino acids. CDR1 and CDR2 (germline): MGHRA, YSYEKL. In DNA form, the CDR3 reads TGCGCCAGCAGTCCCGATCAGGCTGGAAACACCATATATTTT. Translating gives CASSPDQAGNTIYF.

Ten or more counts support this clonotype. This chain uses TRBV20-1 with TRBJ2-1, with 14 bases fitting TRBD2. The V gene end was trimmed by 0 bases and the J gene end by 0 bases; junction bases not matched to a gene: 7. Per the germline V gene, CDR1 is DFQATT and CDR2 is SNEGSKA (reference sequence). The CDR3 runs to 19 residues. This CDR3 reads CSARDGTSGSPSSYNEQFF. The DNA of the CDR3 is TGCAGTGCTAGAGATGGGACTAGCGGGAGCCCCAGCTCCTACAATGAGCAGTTCTTC.

This clonotype was seen more than once but under ten times. V usage is TRBV27 and J usage is TRBJ2-5, with a tentative D call TRBD2 (5 bases). V was cut by 2 bases and J by 2 bases, with 9 bases left in between. The CDR3 extends over 14 amino acids. Germline V gives CDR1 MNHEY, CDR2 SMNVEV (reference sequence). In DNA, the CDR3 is TGTGCCAGCAGTTTACGGGGAGAACAAGAGACCCAGTACTTC. This encodes CASSLRGEQETQYF.

This clonotype was picked up many times. The chain employs TRBV7-9 and TRBJ2-1; perhaps TRBD2 as D (5 bases). Germline loops: CDR1 SEHNR, CDR2 FQNEAQ (reference sequence). The length of the CDR3 is 15 residues. Deletions cut 5 bases from V and 5 bases from J, with 16 bases between. The CDR3 spells CASSPRGSQDNEQFF. The CDR3 nucleotides read TGTGCCAGCAGCCCCCGAGGGAGTCAGGACAATGAGCAGTTCTTC.

This clonotype was counted only a few times. The chain uses TRBV11-3 and TRBJ2-7; D unclear. This CDR3 has 16 residues. The germline V gene encodes CDR1 SGHNT and CDR2 YENEEA. Trimming left V 0 bases short and J 6 bases short, with 18 bases between. The CDR3 sequence: CASSLDHGVLLSEQYF. The CDR3 coding sequence is TGTGCCAGCAGCTTAGATCATGGGGTCCTCCTATCCGAGCAGTACTTC.

This clonotype has a handful of counts. The chain is built from TRBV13 and TRBJ2-1, with 9 bases aligning to TRBD1. CDR1 and CDR2 (germline): PRHDT, FYEKMQ (reference sequence). The J segment lost 5 bases and the V segment lost 5 bases, leaving 4 bases of the junction unmatched. This CDR3 contains 14 residues. This CDR3 reads CASSAGTGNNEQFF. Written as DNA, the CDR3 is TGTGCCAGCAGCGCAGGGACAGGGAACAATGAGCAGTTCTTC.

This clonotype was counted between two and nine times. The chain links TRBV27 to TRBJ2-1; tentative D call: TRBD2 (5 bases). Germline V gene data show CDR1 as MNHEY and CDR2 as SMNVEV (reference sequence). Trimming shortened V by 9 bases and J by 9 bases, and 33 bases separated the two germline ends. The CDR3 sequence is 18 residues long. The CDR3 sequence: CARLVCGRKSTIPREQFF. CDR3 DNA: TGTGCCAGACTCGTTTGCGGGCGAAAAAGCACCATACCCCGTGAGCAGTTCTTC.

The chain couples TRBV5-1 to TRBJ2-5; 7 bases match TRBD2. The CDR3 length is 15 residues. CDR1 and CDR2 from the germline V gene are SGHRS and YFSETQ. The V and J ends lost 0 bases and 4 bases, in that order; junction bases with no gene match: 6. CDR3 nucleotide sequence: TGCGCCAGCAGCTTGGTTGGCGGGAGCCGAGAGACCCAGTACTTC. Encoded protein: CASSLVGGSRETQYF.

This rearrangement joins TRBV15 to TRBJ1-4; 7 bases match TRBD1. Germline CDR1 reads LNHNV; CDR2 reads YYDKDF (reference sequence). V shed 0 bases and J 8 bases; nucleotides not matched to a gene: 9. The CDR3 is 16 amino acids. Here the CDR3 reads CATSRDRQGLLEKLFF. CDR3 nucleotide sequence: TGTGCCACCAGCAGAGATCGACAGGGCTTGTTAGAAAAACTGTTTTTT.

This clonotype appeared many times. CDR3 sequence reads: CASSPLENYGYTF. The CDR3 region has the DNA TGTGCCAGCTCACCACTGGAAAACTATGGCTACACCTTC. The chain links TRBV18 to TRBJ1-2; D gene uncertain. The V gene lost 1 base and the J gene lost 2 bases, with 5 bases spanning the gap. The CDR3 runs 13 residues. Germline V gene data show CDR1 as KGHSH and CDR2 as LQKENI.

This clonotype has only a few counts. This chain joins TRBV20-1 and TRBJ2-1; no clear D. The CDR3 has 14 residues. The V end lost 5 bases, the J end lost 5 bases, and 16 bases lay between the germline ends. The germline gives CDR1 DFQATT, CDR2 SNEGSKA (reference sequence). The CDR3 DNA reads as TGCAGTGCTTACGTTGCAGGCCCTAACAATGAGCAGTTCTTC. It specifies CSAYVAGPNNEQFF.

V and J are TRBV7-9 and TRBJ2-3; tentative D call: TRBD1 (5 bases). CDR3 length: 14 amino acids. CDR1 is SEHNR and CDR2 is FQNEAQ in the germline V gene (reference sequence). Trimming pared 5 bases from V and 2 bases from J, leaving 11 bases between. CDR3 sequence reads: CASSPTGPTDTQYF. CDR3 in DNA: TGTGCCAGCAGCCCCACAGGACCCACAGATACGCAGTATTTT.

At least ten counts were recorded for this clonotype. The chain couples TRBV12-3 or TRBV12-4 to TRBJ1-2; D gene ambiguous. The germline V and J ends were trimmed by 2 bases and 0 bases, with 10 bases remaining between them. The CDR3 loop spans 15 amino acids. CDR3 coding DNA: TGTGCCAGCAGTTTATATACAGAAGCTAACTATGGCTACACCTTC. Its translation: CASSLYTEANYGYTF.

The sample holds a few counts of this clonotype. This chain links TRBV9 with TRBJ2-1, with D possibly called TRBD1 or TRBD2 (5 bases each). V lost 3 bases and J 12 bases, leaving 19 bases between the germline ends. Germline CDR1 and CDR2: SGDLS and YYNGEE. The CDR3 is 14 amino acids. The CDR3 DNA sequence: TGTGCCAGCAGCGCAAATAATAAACCGGGACCGCAGTTCTTC. Protein: CASSANNKPGPQFF.

The chain's CDR3 is CASGLAARGELFF. The DNA for the CDR3 is TGTGCTAGTGGGTTAGCGGCACGAGGGGAGCTGTTTTTT. The rearrangement joins TRBV12-5 to TRBJ2-2; D might be TRBD2 (6 bases). Trimming pared 6 bases from V and 8 bases from J, leaving 13 bases between. Germline values: CDR1 LGHNT, CDR2 FRNRAP. The CDR3 runs to 13 residues.

The chain's CDR3 is CASSLRQILLANYGYTF. In DNA form, the CDR3 reads TGTGCCAGCAGCTTACGGCAGATTCTCTTGGCTAACTATGGCTACACCTTC. The genes are TRBV5-6 and TRBJ1-2; D not certain. Trimming removed 2 bases from V and 0 bases from J, with 17 bases in between. The V gene's germline CDR1 is SGHDT and CDR2 YYEEEE. The CDR3 has 17 residues.

In its sample, this clonotype was seen many times. CDR3 sequence (DNA): TGTGCCAGCAGCCAATCGGTACAGGGGGATTGGAATGAGCAGTTCTTC. It yields the protein CASSQSVQGDWNEQFF. V gene TRBV3-1 combines with J gene TRBJ2-1, with 8 bases aligning to TRBD1. V gave up 2 bases and J gave up 7 bases; unmatched junction bases: 10. Germline loops: CDR1 LGHDT, CDR2 YNNKEL (reference sequence). The CDR3 is 16 residues long.

This clonotype was detected ten times or more. The V call is TRBV29-1, the J call TRBJ1-2, with a weak D call TRBD1 (5 bases). The ends were cut back, 7 bases at V and 7 bases at J, with 28 bases in the middle. Germline lookup yields CDR1 SQVTM and CDR2 ANQGSEA. The length of the CDR3 is 16 residues. The CDR3 is CSARVRSGQGLGGYTF. In DNA form, the CDR3 reads TGCAGCGCCCGGGTCAGATCGGGGCAGGGACTTGGTGGCTACACCTTC.

This clonotype was seen at least ten times. The J gene is TRBJ2-1, the V gene TRBV13; D possibly corresponds to TRBD2 (5 bases). V gave up 2 bases and J gave up 3 bases, with 11 bases separating them. CDR1 is PRHDT and CDR2 is FYEKMQ in the germline V gene (reference sequence). The CDR3 extends over 15 amino acids. CDR3 nucleotides: TGTGCCAGCAGCTTACTAGCATCTAGCTACAATGAGCAGTTCTTC. This translates into CASSLLASSYNEQFF.

This clonotype was observed a handful of times. The chain combines TRBV6-1 with TRBJ1-1; D perhaps matches TRBD1 (5 bases). Germline assignment: CDR1 MNHNS and CDR2 SASEGT. The V and J ends lost 6 bases and 4 bases respectively, with 12 bases between them. This CDR3 has 13 residues. DNA of the CDR3: TGTGCCAGCAGGGCGATCGGGGGCACTGAAGCTTTCTTT. Translated, it gives CASRAIGGTEAFF.

As concerns this clonotype: Given a much more abundant clone one base away, this may be a read error. This sequence joins TRBV9 and TRBJ2-1, with D maybe TRBD1 (6 bases). TRBJ2-7 matches the DNA end more closely, so the J call is doubtful. Germline loops: CDR1 SGDLS, CDR2 YYNGEE. This CDR3 is 20 amino acids long. CDR3 residues: CASSVSVRGATQSSYNEQYF. CDR3 coding DNA: TGTGCCAGCAGCGTTAGCGTCAGGGGCGCAACCCAGAGCTCCTACAATGAGCAGTACTTC.